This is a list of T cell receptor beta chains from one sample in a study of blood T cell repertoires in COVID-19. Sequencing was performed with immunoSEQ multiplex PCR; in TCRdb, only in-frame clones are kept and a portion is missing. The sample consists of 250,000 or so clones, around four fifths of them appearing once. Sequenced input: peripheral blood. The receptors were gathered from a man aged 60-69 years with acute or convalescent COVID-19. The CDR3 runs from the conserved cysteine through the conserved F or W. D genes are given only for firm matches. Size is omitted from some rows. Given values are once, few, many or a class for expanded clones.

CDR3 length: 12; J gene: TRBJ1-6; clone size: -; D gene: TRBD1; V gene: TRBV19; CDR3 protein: CASRRQGVPLHF; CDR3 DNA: TGTGCCAGTAGAAGACAGGGGGTACCCCTCCACTTT
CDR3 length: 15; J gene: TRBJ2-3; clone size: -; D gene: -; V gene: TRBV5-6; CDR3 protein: CASSFSVSYTDTQYF; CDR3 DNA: TGTGCCAGCAGCTTTTCGGTCTCCTACACAGATACGCAGTATTTT
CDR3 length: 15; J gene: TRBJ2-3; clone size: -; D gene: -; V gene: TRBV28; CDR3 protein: CASGSGAASTDTQYF; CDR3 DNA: TGTGCCAGCGGGTCAGGGGCAGCCAGCACAGATACGCAGTATTTT
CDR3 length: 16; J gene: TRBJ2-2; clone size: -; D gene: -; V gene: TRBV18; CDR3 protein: CASSPTIQGHTGELFF; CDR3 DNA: TGTGCCAGCTCACCAACCATACAGGGTCACACCGGGGAGCTGTTTTTT
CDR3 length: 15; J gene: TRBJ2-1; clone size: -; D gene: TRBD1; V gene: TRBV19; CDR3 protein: CASSPPGQGYNEQFF; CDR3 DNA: TGTGCCAGTAGTCCTCCGGGACAGGGCTACAATGAGCAGTTCTTC
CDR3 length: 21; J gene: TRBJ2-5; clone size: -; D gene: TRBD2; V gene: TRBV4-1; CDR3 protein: CASSQDRASGGRVSMGETQYF; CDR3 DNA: TGCGCCAGCAGCCAAGATCGGGCTAGCGGGGGGAGAGTTTCTATGGGAGAGACCCAGTACTTC
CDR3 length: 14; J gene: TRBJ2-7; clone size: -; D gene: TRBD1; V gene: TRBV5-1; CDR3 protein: CASNLGTGGYEQYF; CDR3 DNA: TGCGCCAGCAACCTCGGGACAGGGGGGTACGAGCAGTACTTC
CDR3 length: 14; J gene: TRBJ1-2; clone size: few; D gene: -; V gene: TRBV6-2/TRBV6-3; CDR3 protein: CASSPRGFNYGYTF; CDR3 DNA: TGTGCCAGCAGTCCGCGCGGTTTCAACTATGGCTACACCTTC
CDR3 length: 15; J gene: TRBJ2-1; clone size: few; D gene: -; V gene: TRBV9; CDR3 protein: CASSVEWAGLNEQFF; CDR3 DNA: TGTGCCAGCAGCGTAGAATGGGCGGGTCTTAATGAGCAGTTCTTC
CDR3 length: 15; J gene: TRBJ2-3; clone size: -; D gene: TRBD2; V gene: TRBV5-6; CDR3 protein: CASSAGLDDTDTQYF; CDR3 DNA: TGTGCCAGCAGCGCGGGACTAGATGATACAGATACGCAGTATTTT
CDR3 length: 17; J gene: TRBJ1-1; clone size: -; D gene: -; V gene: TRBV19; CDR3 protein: CASSIGDREVMNTEAFF; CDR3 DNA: TGTGCCAGTAGTATTGGTGACAGAGAAGTCATGAACACTGAAGCTTTCTTT
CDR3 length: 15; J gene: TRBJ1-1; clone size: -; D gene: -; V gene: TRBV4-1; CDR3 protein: CASSQVGGRNTEAFF; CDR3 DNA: TGCGCCAGCAGCCAAGTAGGCGGAAGGAACACTGAAGCTTTCTTT
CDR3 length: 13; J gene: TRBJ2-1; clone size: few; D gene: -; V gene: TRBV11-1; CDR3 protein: CASSLRRNNEQFF; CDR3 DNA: TGTGCCAGCAGCTTACGGAGAAACAATGAGCAGTTCTTC
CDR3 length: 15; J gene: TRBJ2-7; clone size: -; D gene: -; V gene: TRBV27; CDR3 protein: CASTPSGRDRYEQYF; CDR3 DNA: TGTGCCAGCACCCCATCGGGTCGGGATCGCTACGAGCAGTACTTC
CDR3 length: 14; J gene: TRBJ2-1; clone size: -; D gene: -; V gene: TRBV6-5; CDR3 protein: CASSYGGENNEQFF; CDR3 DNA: TGTGCCAGCAGTTACGGCGGGGAGAACAATGAGCAGTTCTTC
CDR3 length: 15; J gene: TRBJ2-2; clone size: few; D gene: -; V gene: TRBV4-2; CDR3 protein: CASSEPNSNTGELFF; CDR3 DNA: TGTGCCAGCAGTGAACCTAACAGTAACACCGGGGAGCTGTTTTTT
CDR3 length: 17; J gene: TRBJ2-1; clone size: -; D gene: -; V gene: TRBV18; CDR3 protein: CASSPRDSQGVFDEQFF; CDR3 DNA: TGTGCCAGCTCACCACGGGACTCTCAGGGGGTTTTCGATGAGCAGTTCTTC
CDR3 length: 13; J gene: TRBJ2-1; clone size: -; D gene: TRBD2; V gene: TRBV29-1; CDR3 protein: CSAGRLAVREQFF; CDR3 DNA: TGCAGCGCCGGAAGGCTAGCGGTTCGCGAGCAGTTCTTC
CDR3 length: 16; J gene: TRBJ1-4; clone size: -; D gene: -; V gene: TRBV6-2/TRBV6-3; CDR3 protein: CASSYSYSSTNEKLFF; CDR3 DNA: TGTGCCAGCAGTTACTCTTACAGCTCAACTAATGAAAAACTGTTTTTT
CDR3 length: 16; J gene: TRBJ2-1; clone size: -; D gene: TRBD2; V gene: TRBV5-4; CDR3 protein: CASSLGLAGGPNEQFF; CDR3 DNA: TGTGCCAGCAGCTTGGGGCTAGCGGGAGGGCCGAATGAGCAGTTCTTC
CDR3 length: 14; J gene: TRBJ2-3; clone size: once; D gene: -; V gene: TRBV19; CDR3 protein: CATQGGSGTDTQYF; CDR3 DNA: TGTGCCACCCAGGGGGGCAGTGGCACAGATACGCAGTATTTT
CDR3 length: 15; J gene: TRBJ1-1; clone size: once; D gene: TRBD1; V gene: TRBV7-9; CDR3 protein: CASSQTGGGFTEAFF; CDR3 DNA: TGTGCCAGCAGCCAAACAGGGGGCGGTTTCACTGAAGCTTTCTTT
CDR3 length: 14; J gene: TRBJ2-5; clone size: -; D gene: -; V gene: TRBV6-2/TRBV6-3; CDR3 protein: CASSPRWFNETQYF; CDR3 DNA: TGTGCCAGCAGTCCGAGGTGGTTTAATGAGACCCAGTACTTC
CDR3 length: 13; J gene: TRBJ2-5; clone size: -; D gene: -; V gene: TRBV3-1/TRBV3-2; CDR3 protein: CASSVVAQETQYF; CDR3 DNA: TGTGCCAGCAGCGTTGTAGCACAAGAGACCCAGTACTTC
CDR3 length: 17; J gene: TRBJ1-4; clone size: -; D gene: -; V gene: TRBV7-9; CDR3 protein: CASSLPRVAGVGEKLFF; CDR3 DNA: TGTGCCAGCAGCTTACCCAGGGTCGCAGGGGTCGGGGAAAAACTGTTTTTT
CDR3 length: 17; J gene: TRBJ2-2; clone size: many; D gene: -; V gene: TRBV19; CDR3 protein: CASSGTGGTANTGELFF; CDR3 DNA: TGTGCCAGTAGCGGTACTGGCGGGACAGCCAACACCGGGGAGCTGTTTTTT
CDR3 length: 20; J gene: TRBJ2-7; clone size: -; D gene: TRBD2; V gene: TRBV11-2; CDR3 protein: CASSLEVGEEGLAGGPWQYF; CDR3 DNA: TGTGCCAGCAGCTTAGAGGTAGGTGAAGAGGGACTAGCGGGAGGCCCGTGGCAGTACTTC
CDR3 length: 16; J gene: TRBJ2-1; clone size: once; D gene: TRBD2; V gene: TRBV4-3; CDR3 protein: CASSQGGEGRGNEQFF; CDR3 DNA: TGCGCCAGCAGCCAAGGAGGGGAGGGGCGGGGTAATGAGCAGTTCTTC
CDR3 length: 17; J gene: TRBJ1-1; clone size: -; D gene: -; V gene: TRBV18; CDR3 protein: CASSPLMGREGTGEAFF; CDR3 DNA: TGTGCCAGCTCACCCCTCATGGGCAGGGAGGGAACAGGTGAAGCTTTCTTT
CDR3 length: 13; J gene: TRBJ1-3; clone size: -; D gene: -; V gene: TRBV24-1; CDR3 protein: CATQDRSGNTIYF; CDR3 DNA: TGTGCCACACAGGATCGCTCTGGAAACACCATATATTTT
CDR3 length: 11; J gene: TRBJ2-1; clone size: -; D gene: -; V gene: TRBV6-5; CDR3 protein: CASVLYNEQFF; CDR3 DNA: TGTGCCAGCGTACTATACAATGAGCAGTTCTTC
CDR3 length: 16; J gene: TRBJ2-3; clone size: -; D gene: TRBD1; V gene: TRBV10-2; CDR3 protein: CASSDPPTGAMDTQYF; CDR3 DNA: TGCGCCAGCAGTGACCCGCCGACAGGGGCCATGGATACGCAGTATTTT
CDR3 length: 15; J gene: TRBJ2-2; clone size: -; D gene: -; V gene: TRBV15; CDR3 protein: CATSGGGANTGELFF; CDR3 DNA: TGTGCCACCAGCGGGGGGGGCGCGAACACCGGGGAGCTGTTTTTT
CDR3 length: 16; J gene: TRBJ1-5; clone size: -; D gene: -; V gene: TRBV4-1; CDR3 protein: CASSQEGDRRGQPQHF; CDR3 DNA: TGCGCCAGCAGCCAGGAAGGAGACAGGCGTGGTCAGCCCCAGCATTTT
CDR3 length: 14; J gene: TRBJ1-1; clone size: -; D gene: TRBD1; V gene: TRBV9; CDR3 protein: CASSVGGGATEAFF; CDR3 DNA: TGTGCCAGCAGCGTAGGAGGGGGCGCCACTGAAGCTTTCTTT
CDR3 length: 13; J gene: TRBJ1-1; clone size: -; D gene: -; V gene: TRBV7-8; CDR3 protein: CASSPSQGLEAFF; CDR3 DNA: TGTGCCAGCAGCCCTTCACAGGGCCTTGAAGCTTTCTTT
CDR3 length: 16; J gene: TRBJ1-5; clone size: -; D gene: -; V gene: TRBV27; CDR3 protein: CASSLWGGGSNQPQHF; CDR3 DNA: TGTGCCAGCAGTTTATGGGGAGGCGGATCCAATCAGCCCCAGCATTTT
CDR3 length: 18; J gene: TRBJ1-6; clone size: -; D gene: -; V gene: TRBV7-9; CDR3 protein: CASSLARGRTRTNSPLHF; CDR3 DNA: TGTGCCAGCAGCTTAGCGCGGGGACGAACGCGGACTAATTCACCCCTCCACTTT
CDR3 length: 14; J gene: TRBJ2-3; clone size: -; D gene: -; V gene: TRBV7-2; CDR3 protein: CASSRDSSTDTQYF; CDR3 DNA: TGTGCCAGCAGCCGGGACTCCTCTACAGATACGCAGTATTTT
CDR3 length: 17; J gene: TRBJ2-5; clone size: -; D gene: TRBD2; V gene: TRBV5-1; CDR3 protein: CASSGGSGGRGGETQYF; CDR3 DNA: TGCGCCAGCTCCGGCGGTAGCGGGGGGCGGGGTGGAGAGACCCAGTACTTC
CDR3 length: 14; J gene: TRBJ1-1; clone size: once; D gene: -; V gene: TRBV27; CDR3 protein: CASSPEAGFLEAFF; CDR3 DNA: TGTGCCAGCAGTCCTGAGGCCGGGTTTCTTGAAGCTTTCTTT
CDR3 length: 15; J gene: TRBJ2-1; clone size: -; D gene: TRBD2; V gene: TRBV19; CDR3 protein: CASSIGTRSAAEQFF; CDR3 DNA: TGTGCCAGTAGTATAGGGACTAGATCCGCCGCTGAGCAGTTCTTC
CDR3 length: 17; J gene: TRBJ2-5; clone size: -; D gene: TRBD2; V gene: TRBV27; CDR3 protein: CASSLSGTSGRAGTQYF; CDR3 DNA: TGTGCCAGCAGTTTATCCGGGACTAGCGGGAGGGCCGGGACCCAGTACTTC
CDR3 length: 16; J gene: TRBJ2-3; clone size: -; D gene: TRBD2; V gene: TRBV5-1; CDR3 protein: CASSLKMTSWADTQYF; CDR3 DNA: TGCGCCAGCAGCTTAAAGATGACTAGCTGGGCAGATACGCAGTATTTT
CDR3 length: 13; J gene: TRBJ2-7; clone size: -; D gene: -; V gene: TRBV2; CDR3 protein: CASSPFLSYEQYF; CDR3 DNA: TGTGCCAGCAGCCCGTTTCTCTCCTACGAGCAGTACTTC
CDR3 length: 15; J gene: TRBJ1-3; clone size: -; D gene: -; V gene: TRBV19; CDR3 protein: CASRHPGISGNTIYF; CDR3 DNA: TGTGCCAGTCGCCACCCCGGGATCTCTGGAAACACCATATATTTT
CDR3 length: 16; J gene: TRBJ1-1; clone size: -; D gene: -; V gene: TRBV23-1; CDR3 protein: CASSQSTGMVSTEAFF; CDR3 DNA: TGCGCCAGCAGTCAATCGACAGGAATGGTAAGCACTGAAGCTTTCTTT
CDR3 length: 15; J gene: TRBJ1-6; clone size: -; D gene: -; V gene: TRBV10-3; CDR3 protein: CAISESAGYNSPLHF; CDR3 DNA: TGTGCCATCAGTGAGTCCGCAGGATATAATTCACCCCTCCACTTT
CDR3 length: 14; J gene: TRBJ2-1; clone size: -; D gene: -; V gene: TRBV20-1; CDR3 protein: CSASLSGNPHEQFF; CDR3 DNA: TGCAGTGCTAGTTTGTCAGGGAACCCCCATGAGCAGTTCTTC
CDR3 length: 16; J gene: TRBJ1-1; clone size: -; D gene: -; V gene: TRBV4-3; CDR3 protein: CASSQDLGVGNTEAFF; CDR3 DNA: TGCGCCAGCAGCCAAGATCTAGGAGTCGGGAACACTGAAGCTTTCTTT
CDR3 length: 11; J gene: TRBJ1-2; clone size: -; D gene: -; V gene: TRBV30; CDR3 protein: CAWTGNYGYTF; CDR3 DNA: TGTGCCTGGACAGGGAACTATGGCTACACCTTC
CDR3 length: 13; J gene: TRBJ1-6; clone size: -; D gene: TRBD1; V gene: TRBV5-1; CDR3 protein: CASSLGQGSPLHF; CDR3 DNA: TGCGCCAGCAGCCTAGGACAGGGCTCACCCCTCCACTTT
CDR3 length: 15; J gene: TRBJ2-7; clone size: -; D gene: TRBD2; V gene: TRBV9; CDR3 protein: CASSVWPSGSYEQYF; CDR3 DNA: TGTGCCAGCAGCGTATGGCCTAGCGGCTCCTACGAGCAGTACTTC